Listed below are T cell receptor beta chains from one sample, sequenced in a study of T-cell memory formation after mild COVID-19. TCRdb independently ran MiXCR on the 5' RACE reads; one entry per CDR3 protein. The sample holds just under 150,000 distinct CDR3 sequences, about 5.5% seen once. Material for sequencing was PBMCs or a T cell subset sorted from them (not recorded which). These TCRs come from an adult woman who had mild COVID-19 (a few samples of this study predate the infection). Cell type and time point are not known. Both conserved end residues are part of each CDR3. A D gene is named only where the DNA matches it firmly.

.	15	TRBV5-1	CASSEGPQIQETQYF
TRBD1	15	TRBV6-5	CASSYSGRGDTEAFF
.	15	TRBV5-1	CASSPGGGENTEAFF
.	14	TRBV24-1	CATSDPRGTDTQYF
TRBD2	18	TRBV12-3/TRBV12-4	CASSTPSGRLTSTDTQYF
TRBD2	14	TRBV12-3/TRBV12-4	CASSLRIAGAEQYF
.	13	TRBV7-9	CASSLAGGNTIYF
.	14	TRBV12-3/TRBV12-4	CASSLGTAREEQYF
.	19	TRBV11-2	CASSTRTGPYELINYEQYF
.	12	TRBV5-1	CASSLGDGEQFF
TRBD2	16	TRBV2	CARSLLGTSEFNEQFF
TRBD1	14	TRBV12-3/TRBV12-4	CASFGQGRTGELFF
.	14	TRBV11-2	CASSARRGGYGYTF
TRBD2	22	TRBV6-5	CASSYSGTSGMIGPHSYNEQFF
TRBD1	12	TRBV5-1	CASSPGTDEQFF
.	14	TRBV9	CASSVAYSTDTQYF
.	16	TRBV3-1	CASSQERATSGSPLHF
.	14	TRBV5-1	CASSGTGSTDTQYF
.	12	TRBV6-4	CASSESAREQYF
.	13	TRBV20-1	CSARGGLNTEAFF
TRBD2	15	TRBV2	CASGTSGVMYNEQFF
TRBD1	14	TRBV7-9	CASSGQGIPGELFF
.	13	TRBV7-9	CASSFRRDNEQFF
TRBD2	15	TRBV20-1	CSARTLAGPKNIQYF
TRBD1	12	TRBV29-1	CSVRDRDTEAFF
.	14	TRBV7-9	CASSLSLAKNIQYF
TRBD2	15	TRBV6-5	CASSSGLAGGETQYF
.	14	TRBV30	CAWSVRGVNTEAFF
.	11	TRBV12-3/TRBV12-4	CASSSVGEQYF
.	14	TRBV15	CATSRGGTGTEAFF
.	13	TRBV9	CASSVAWGGPTSF
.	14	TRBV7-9	CASSPGGGGEKLFF
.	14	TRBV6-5	CASTSRQGSEKLFF
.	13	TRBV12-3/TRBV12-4	CASSLNIGQPQHF
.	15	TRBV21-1	CASNSSGGNTDTQYF